This TCR beta chain was retrieved from a study of T cells in Graves' hyperthyroidism and ophthalmopathy. This clonotype came up many times. Germline and junction disagree at one end, which may indicate a read error. TCR beta CDR3 regions were amplified from RNA transcripts. When the TCR CDR3 underwent first-round RT-PCR, the HTBI primer set was used. TCRdb called the multiplex PCR reads again in MiXCR, with one record for every CDR3 protein. The data contain about 420,000 distinct CDR3 sequences, 15% to 18% of them seen just once; the ten biggest clones take up 13% to 15%. Around 10 ml fresh peripheral blood yielded the PBMCs. CDR3 size: 14 residues. CDR1 and CDR2 from the germline V gene are SSHAT and FNYEAQ (reference sequence).

The rearrangement joins TRBV7-7 to TRBJ2-2, with D uncertain. Sequenced: blood. The clonotype was recovered from a young woman with Graves' hyperthyroidism. The CDR3 region is CASSYGSGAGELFF. The CDR3 bases are TGTGCTAGCAGCTATGGGTCTGGGGCCGGGGAGCTGTTTTTT.